This T cell receptor beta chain is drawn from a study of cytomegalovirus exposure and HLA in healthy donors. Whole-study findings and limits: As a later analysis showed, a missense DCLRE1C variant was linked to trimming of TCR beta V- and J-genes. Cytomegalovirus association was assigned to under 200 TCR beta chains. Among TCR sequences, most were rare, though some public TCRs appeared in many donors.

The PCR used 60 Vbeta and 13 Jbeta primers. Profiled with immunoSEQ multiplex PCR; TCRdb holds only in-frame clones, not every one. The sample lists approximately 150,000 clones, roughly 80% seen once, with around 2% in the top ten. This CDR3 spans 15 amino acids. V was pared by 1 base and J by 3 bases, with 2 bases of the junction left unmatched. CDR1 is MNHNS, CDR2 SASEGT, per germline. Remarks on this clone: The antigen is not known.

The V gene is TRBV6-1, the J gene TRBJ1-5; 8 nucleotides match TRBD1. This clonotype originated in a human donor in good health. Sequenced: PBMCs. CDR3 sequence: CASSEVGQVNQPQHF. The CDR3 DNA reads TGTGCCAGCAGTGAAGTGGGACAGGTCAATCAGCCCCAGCATTTT.